The subject of this entry is one TCR beta chain. This same CDR3 is encoded by further DNA sequences in the sample. Sequencing used immunoSEQ multiplex PCR; TCRdb keeps in-frame clones, though not all of them. The sample holds 91,000 or so clones, 95% seen once. Trimming cost V 6 bases and J 7 bases; bases outside gene matches: 4. CDR1 and CDR2 (germline): MNHEY, SMNVEV (reference sequence). The CDR3 spans 13 residues. This record comes from a study of technical replicates of blood from several donors. What was sequenced was T cells isolated from PBMCs. This clonotype originated in a human donor in good health. The chain has TRBV27 and TRBJ2-1, with 9 positions matching TRBD1. As DNA, the CDR3 is TGTGCCAGCAGCCGGGACAGGGCGAATGAGCAGTTCTTC. Translation gives CASSRDRANEQFF.